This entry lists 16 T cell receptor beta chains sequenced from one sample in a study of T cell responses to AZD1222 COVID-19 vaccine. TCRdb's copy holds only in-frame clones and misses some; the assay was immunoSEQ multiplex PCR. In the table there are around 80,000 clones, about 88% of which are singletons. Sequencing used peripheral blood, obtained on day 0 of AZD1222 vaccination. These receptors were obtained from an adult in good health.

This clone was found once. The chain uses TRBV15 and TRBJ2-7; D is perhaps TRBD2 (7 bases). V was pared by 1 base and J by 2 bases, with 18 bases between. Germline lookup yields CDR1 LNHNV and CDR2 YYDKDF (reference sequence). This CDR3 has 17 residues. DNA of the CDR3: TGTGCCACCAGCAGAGGCCTGGGGGCGGGAGCCGCCTACGAGCAGTACTTC. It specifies CATSRGLGAGAAYEQYF.

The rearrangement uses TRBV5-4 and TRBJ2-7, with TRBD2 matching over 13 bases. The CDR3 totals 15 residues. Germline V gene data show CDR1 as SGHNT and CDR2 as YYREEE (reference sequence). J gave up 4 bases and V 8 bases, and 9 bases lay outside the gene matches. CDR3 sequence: CASQLAGGHGYEQYF. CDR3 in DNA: TGTGCCAGTCAACTAGCGGGAGGGCATGGGTACGAGCAGTACTTC.

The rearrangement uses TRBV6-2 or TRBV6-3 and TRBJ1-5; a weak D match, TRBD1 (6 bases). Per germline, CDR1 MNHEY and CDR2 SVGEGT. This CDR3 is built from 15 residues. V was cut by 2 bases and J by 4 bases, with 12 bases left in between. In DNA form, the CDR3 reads TGTGCCAGCAGTTACGCCGGGACATCTAATCAGCCCCAGCATTTT. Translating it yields CASSYAGTSNQPQHF.

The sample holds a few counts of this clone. This CDR3 reads CASSLSGWNGGEQFF. CDR3 DNA: TGTGCCAGCAGCCTCAGCGGGTGGAACGGGGGTGAGCAGTTCTTC. The chain carries TRBV6-5 and TRBJ2-1; D might be TRBD2 (6 bases). Germline values: CDR1 MNHEY, CDR2 SVGAGI. The CDR3 sequence is 15 residues long. Trimming left V 6 bases short and J 9 bases short, with 21 bases between.

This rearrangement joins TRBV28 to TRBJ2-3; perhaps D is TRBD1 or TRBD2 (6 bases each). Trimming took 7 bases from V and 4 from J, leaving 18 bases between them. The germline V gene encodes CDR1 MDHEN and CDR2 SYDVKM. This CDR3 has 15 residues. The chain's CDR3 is CASTENGGQADTQYF. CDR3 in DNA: TGTGCCAGCACTGAAAACGGGGGCCAGGCAGATACGCAGTATTTT.

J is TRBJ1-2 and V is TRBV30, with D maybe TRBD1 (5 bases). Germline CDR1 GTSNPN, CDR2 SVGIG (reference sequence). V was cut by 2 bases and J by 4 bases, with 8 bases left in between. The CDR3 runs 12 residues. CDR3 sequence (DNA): TGTGCCTGGAGTAGGCAGGGCTATGGCTACACCTTC. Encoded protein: CAWSRQGYGYTF.

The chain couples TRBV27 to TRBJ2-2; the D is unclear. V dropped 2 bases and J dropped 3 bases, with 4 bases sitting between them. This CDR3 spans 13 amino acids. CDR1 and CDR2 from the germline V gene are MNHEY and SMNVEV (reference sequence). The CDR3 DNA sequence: TGTGCCAGCAGTTTAAGAGACACCGGGGAGCTGTTTTTT. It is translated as CASSLRDTGELFF.

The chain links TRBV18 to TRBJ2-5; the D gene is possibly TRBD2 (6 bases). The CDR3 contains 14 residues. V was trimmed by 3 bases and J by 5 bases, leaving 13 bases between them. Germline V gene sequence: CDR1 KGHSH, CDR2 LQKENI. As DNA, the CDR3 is TGTGCCAGCTCACCTTCCAGCGGGTATGAGACCCAGTACTTC. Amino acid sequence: CASSPSSGYETQYF.

CDR3 protein: CASLEGARETQYF. CDR3 coding DNA: TGTGCCAGCCTTGAGGGGGCGCGGGAGACCCAGTACTTC. The chain employs TRBV28 and TRBJ2-5; TRBD1 aligns across 7 bases. CDR1 and CDR2 from the germline V gene are MDHEN and SYDVKM. The V segment lost 8 bases and the J segment 5 bases; nucleotides outside the gene matches: 8. The CDR3 has 13 residues. Supplemented by reference TRBV28 and TRBJ2-5, the full variable domain reads DVKVTQSSRYLVKRTGEKVFLECVQDMDHENMFWYRQDPGLGLRLIYFSYDVKMKEKGDIPEGYSVSREKKERFSLILESASTNQTSMYLCASLEGARETQYFGPGTRLLVL.

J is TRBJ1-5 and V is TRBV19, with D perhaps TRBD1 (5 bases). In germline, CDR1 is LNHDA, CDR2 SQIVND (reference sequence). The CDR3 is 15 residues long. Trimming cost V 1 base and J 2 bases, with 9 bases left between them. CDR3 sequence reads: CASSIAGIGNQPQHF. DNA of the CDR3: TGTGCCAGTAGTATAGCAGGGATTGGCAATCAGCCCCAGCATTTT.

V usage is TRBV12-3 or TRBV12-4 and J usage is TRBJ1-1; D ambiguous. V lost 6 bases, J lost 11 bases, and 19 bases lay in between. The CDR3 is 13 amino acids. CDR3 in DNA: TGTGCCAGCAGAACGGATGTTAAACAAGGGGCTTTCTTT. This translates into CASRTDVKQGAFF.

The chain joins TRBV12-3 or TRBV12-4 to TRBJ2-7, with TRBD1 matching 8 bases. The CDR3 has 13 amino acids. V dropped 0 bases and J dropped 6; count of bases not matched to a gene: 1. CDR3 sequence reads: CASSLAGTGEQYV. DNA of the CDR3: TGTGCCAGCAGTTTAGCAGGGACAGGCGAGCAGTACGTC.

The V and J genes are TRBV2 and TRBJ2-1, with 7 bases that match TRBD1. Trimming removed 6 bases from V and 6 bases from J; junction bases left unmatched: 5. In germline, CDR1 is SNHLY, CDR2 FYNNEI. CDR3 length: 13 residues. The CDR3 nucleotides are TGTGCCAGCAGAGGACAGGTCGGCAATGAGCAGTTCTTC. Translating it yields CASRGQVGNEQFF.

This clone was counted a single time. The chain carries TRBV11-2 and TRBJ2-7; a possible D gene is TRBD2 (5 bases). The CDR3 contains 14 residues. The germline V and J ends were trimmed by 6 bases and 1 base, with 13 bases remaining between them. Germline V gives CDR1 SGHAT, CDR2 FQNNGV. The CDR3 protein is CASSIARASYEQYF. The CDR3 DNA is TGTGCCAGCAGTATAGCGCGGGCATCCTACGAGCAGTACTTC.

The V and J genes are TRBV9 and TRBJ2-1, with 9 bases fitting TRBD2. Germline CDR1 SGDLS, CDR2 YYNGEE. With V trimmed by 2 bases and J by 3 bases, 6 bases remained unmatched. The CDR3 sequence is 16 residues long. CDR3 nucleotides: TGTGCCAGCAGCGTGCAAGGTAGCGGGAGCTACAATGAGCAGTTCTTC. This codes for CASSVQGSGSYNEQFF.

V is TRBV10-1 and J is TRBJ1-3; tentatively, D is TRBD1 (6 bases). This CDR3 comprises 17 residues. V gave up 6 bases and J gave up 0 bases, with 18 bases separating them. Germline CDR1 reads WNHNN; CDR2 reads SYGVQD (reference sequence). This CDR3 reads CASSRTGQISSGNTIYF. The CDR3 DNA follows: TGCGCCAGCAGCCGGACGGGACAAATAAGCTCTGGAAACACCATATATTTT.